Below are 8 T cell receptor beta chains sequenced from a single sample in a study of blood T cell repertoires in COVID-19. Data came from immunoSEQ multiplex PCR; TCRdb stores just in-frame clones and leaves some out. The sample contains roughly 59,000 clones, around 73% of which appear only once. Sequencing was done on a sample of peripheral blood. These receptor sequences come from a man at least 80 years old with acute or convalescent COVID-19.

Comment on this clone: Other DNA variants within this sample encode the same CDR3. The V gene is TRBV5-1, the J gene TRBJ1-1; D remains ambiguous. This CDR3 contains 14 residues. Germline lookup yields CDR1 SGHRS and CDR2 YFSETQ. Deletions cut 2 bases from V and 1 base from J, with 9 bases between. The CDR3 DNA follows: TGCGCCAGCAGCTTTCCGGGTTCGAACACTGAAGCTTTCTTT. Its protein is CASSFPGSNTEAFF.

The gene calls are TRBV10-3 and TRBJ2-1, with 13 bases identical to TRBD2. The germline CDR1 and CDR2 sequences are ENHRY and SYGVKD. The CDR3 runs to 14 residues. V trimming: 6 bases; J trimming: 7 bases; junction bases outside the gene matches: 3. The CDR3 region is CAISGLAGANEQFF. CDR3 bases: TGTGCCATCAGCGGACTAGCGGGAGCGAATGAGCAGTTCTTC.

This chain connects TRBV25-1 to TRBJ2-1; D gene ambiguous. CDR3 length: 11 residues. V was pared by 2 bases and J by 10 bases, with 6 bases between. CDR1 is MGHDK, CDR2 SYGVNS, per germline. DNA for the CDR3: TGTGCCAGCAGTGAAGCGGTCGAGCAGTTCTTC. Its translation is CASSEAVEQFF.

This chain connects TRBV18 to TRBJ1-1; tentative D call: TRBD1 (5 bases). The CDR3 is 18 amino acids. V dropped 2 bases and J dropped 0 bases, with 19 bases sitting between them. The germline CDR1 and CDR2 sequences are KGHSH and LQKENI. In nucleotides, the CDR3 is TGTGCCAGCTCACCAGCCCTGGGACTTGGGGGAATGAACACTGAAGCTTTCTTT. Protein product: CASSPALGLGGMNTEAFF.

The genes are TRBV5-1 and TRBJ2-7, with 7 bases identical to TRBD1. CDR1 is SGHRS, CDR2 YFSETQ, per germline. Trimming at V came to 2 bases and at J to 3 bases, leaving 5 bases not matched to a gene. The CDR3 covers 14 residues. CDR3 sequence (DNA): TGCGCCAGCAGCTTACAACAGGGGAGCTACGAGCAGTACTTC. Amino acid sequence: CASSLQQGSYEQYF.

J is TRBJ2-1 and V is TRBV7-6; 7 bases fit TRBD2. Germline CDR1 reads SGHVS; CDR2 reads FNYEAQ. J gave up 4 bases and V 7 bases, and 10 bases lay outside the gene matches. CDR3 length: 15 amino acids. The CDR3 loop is CASIEGLPGYNEQFF. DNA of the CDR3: TGTGCCAGCATCGAGGGACTACCGGGGTACAATGAGCAGTTCTTC.

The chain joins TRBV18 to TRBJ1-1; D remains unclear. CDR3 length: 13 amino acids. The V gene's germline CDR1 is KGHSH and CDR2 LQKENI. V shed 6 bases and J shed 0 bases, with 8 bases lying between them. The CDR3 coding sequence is TGTGCCAGCTCGGTGAGCATGAACACTGAAGCTTTCTTT. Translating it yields CASSVSMNTEAFF.

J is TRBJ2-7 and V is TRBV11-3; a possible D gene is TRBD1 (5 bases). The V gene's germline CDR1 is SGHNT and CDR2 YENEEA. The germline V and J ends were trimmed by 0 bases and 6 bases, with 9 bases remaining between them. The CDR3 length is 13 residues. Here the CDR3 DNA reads TGTGCCAGCAGCTTAGACGTCGACAGCGAGCAGTACTTC. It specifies CASSLDVDSEQYF.